The source of this T cell receptor beta chain is a study of blood T cell repertoires in COVID-19. About the study: Sites across the United States, Italy and Spain contributed samples from acute and convalescent COVID-19. Sources were T cells, B-cell-depleted T cells, or PBMCs; the material itself was cDNA or gDNA.

Libraries were prepared by immunoSEQ multiplex PCR; TCRdb keeps only in-frame clonotypes and omits some of them. This table holds 150,000 to 200,000 clones, 65% to 85% found once. Only one count was recorded for this clone. V was shortened by 5 bases and J by 4 bases, with 18 bases between the two germline ends. CDR1 and CDR2 (germline): SGHAT, FQNNGV. This CDR3 has 15 residues. Input material: peripheral blood. This sequence was found in a man aged 55 to 69 with active or convalescent COVID-19. This chain links TRBV11-2 with TRBJ2-7; D call uncertain. CDR3 nucleotide sequence: TGTGCCAGCAGCGCCCGAGGCACGTCGTGGTACGAGCAGTACTTC. It translates to CASSARGTSWYEQYF.